A selection of T cell receptor beta chains follows, all from one sample in a study of OX40 agonist ivuxolimab in advanced cancers. Only in-frame clones appear in the TCRdb table, and some are missing; sequencing was by immunoSEQ multiplex PCR. The sample shows roughly 110,000 clones, 85% to 95% of them seen only once. Here the sequenced sample was CD4+ or CD8+ T cells sorted from blood, taken in a trial of the OX40 agonist ivuxolimab. The origin of the receptors is an adult with an advanced solid tumor such as melanoma, head and neck, liver or kidney cancer. Each CDR3 is given with its conserved first and last residue. Fields, in order: V gene, D gene, J gene, clone size, CDR3 DNA, CDR3 protein. D genes are given only for firm matches. Rows may omit the clone size; those that give it use once, few, many or a size class.

>TRBV25-1|-|TRBJ2-2|-
TGTGCCAGCATTGGGCTAGCGCAAACCGGGGAGCTGTTTTTT
CASIGLAQTGELFF
>TRBV29-1|TRBD2|TRBJ2-7|-
TGCAGCGTCAGGACTAGGAGCTCCTACGAGCAGTACTTC
CSVRTRSSYEQYF
>TRBV7-9|TRBD2|TRBJ2-1|once
TGTGCCAGCAGCTTAGTCAGCGGGAGCGGCTATGAGCAGTTCTTC
CASSLVSGSGYEQFF
>TRBV7-2|TRBD1|TRBJ2-7|-
TGTGCCAGCAGCTTAGGGACAGGCTTGGTCGAGCAGTACTTC
CASSLGTGLVEQYF
>TRBV4-3|-|TRBJ2-2|-
TGCGCCAGCACCCGGTGGGCGGAGGGGAACACCGGGGAGCTGTTTTTT
CASTRWAEGNTGELFF
>TRBV6-5|-|TRBJ2-2|once
TGTGCCATCCTGGGGGGGCAGGGCCCCACCGGGGAGCTGTTTTTT
CAILGGQGPTGELFF
>TRBV5-1|-|TRBJ1-1|-
TGCGCCAGCAGCTTGGGGACCTCGGGTACTGAAGCTTTCTTT
CASSLGTSGTEAFF
>TRBV27|-|TRBJ2-3|-
TGTGCCAGCAGTTTATCTCCCCGGGCCATCTTTGGTTCAGATACGCAGTATTTT
CASSLSPRAIFGSDTQYF
>TRBV6-5|-|TRBJ2-7|-
TGTGCCAGCAGTTACTCGAGTCCCGGGAGACCCTACGAGCAGTACTTC
CASSYSSPGRPYEQYF
>TRBV6-5|-|TRBJ2-1|-
TGTGCCAGCAGTTACGGTTTTTTCTCCTACAATGAGCAGTTCTTC
CASSYGFFSYNEQFF
>TRBV7-3|-|TRBJ1-1|-
TGTGCCAGCAGCGCCCAAGGGGGGCGGCCAGCTGAAGCTTTCTTT
CASSAQGGRPAEAFF
>TRBV12-5|-|TRBJ2-5|few
TGTGCTAGTGGTTTGGAGGAGACCCAGTACTTC
CASGLEETQYF
>TRBV16|-|TRBJ1-2|-
TGTGCCAGCAGCGGCCGGGACCGATCGGCCTATGGCTACACCTTC
CASSGRDRSAYGYTF
>TRBV7-3|-|TRBJ2-3|-
TGTGCCAGCAGTAGGGGGTACCCCTCAGATACGCAGTATTTT
CASSRGYPSDTQYF
>TRBV18|TRBD1|TRBJ1-1|-
TGTGCCAGCTCAGATCTGACAGGGTACACTGAAGCTTTCTTT
CASSDLTGYTEAFF
>TRBV13|-|TRBJ2-5|-
TGTGCCAGCAGCTCAACGGGAGCAAGGGAGACCCAGTACTTC
CASSSTGARETQYF